Below are 4 T cell receptor beta chains sequenced from a single sample in a study of blood T cell repertoires in COVID-19. TCRdb's copy holds only in-frame clones and misses some; the assay was immunoSEQ multiplex PCR. In the table there are 200,000 to 250,000 clones, about nine tenths of which are singletons. Source material: PBMCs or T cells enriched from blood (not recorded which). Receptors originate from a woman in her 30s with acute COVID-19.

The chain couples TRBV4-2 to TRBJ2-2; TRBD2 agrees at 7 bases. In germline, CDR1 is LGHNA, CDR2 YNFKEQ. The CDR3 totals 17 residues. V lost 0 bases, J lost 1 base, and 5 bases stayed unmatched. The CDR3 region has the DNA TGTGCCAGCAGCCAAGAATCGGAGCGGGGGAACACCGGGGAGCTGTTTTTT. Amino acids: CASSQESERGNTGELFF.

The rearrangement uses TRBV6-1 and TRBJ2-1; 13 nucleotides match TRBD2. The CDR3 covers 17 residues. Unmatched junction bases numbered 4, after V lost 3 bases and J lost 2 bases. Germline CDR1 reads MNHNS; CDR2 reads SASEGT. CDR3 in DNA: TGTGCCAGCAGTGATCAAGGACTAGCGGGGGCCTACAATGAGCAGTTCTTC. This sequence encodes CASSDQGLAGAYNEQFF.

This chain uses TRBV6-5 with TRBJ1-2; 7 bases map to TRBD1. The CDR3 extends over 14 amino acids. The V gene's germline CDR1 is MNHEY and CDR2 SVGAGI. J was trimmed by 5 bases and V by 5 bases; bases with no gene match: 8. The CDR3 loop is CASSQTGSGYGYTF. DNA for the CDR3: TGTGCCAGCAGTCAGACAGGGAGCGGATATGGCTACACCTTC.

Here the CDR3 DNA reads TGCAGCGTGGATCCGGGACAGGGGCTATTATATGGCTACACCTTC. It yields the protein CSVDPGQGLLYGYTF. V gene TRBV29-1 combines with J gene TRBJ1-2, with 10 positions matching TRBD1. Trimming removed 6 bases from V and 5 bases from J; junction bases left unmatched: 12. This CDR3 contains 15 residues. Looked up from germline, CDR1 is SQVTM and CDR2 is ANQGSEA.